This T cell receptor (beta chain) was retrieved from a study of T cell changes during pregnancy in multiple sclerosis. CDR1 is ENHRY and CDR2 is SYGVKD in the germline V gene. The germline V and J ends were trimmed by 8 bases and 0 bases, with 10 bases remaining between them. The CDR3 runs to 13 residues. Profiling relied on immunoSEQ multiplex PCR, and the TCRdb table lists in-frame clones only, not all of them. The table has about 22,000 clones, around 90% seen once. Sequences were derived from CD4+ T cells from peripheral blood mononuclear cells, sampled in the third trimester of pregnancy. J is TRBJ1-1 and V is TRBV10-3; possibly TRBD1 for D (6 bases). This TCR derives from a female donor in good health, enrolled as a control in a pregnancy study. CDR3 nucleotide sequence: TGTGCCATCGGTACAGGGATGAACACTGAAGCTTTCTTT. This translates into CAIGTGMNTEAFF.